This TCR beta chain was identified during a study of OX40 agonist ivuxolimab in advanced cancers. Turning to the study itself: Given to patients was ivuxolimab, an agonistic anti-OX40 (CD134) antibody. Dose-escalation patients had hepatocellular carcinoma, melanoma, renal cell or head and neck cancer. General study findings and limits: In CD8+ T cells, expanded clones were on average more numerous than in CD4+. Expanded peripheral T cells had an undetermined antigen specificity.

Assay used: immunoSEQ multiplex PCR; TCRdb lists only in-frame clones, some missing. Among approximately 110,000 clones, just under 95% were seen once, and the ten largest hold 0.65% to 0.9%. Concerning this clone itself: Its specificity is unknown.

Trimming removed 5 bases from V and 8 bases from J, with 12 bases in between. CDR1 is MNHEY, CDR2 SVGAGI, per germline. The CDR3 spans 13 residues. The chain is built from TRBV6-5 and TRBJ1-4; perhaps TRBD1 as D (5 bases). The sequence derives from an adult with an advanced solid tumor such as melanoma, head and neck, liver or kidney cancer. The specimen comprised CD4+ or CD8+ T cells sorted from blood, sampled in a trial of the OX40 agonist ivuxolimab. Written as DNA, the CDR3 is TGTGCCAGCAGTACCGGGACTATCGAAAAACTGTTTTTT. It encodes CASSTGTIEKLFF.